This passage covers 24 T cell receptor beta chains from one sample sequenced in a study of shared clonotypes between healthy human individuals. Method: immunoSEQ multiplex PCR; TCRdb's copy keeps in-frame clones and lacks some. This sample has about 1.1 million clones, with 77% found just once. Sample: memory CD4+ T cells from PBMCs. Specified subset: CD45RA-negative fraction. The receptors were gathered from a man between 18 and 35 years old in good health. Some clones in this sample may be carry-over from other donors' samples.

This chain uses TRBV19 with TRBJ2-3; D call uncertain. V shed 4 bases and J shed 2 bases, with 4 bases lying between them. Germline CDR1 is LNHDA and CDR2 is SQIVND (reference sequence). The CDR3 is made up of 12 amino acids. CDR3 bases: TGTGCCAGTAGTACCTTCACAGATACGCAGTATTTT. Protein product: CASSTFTDTQYF.

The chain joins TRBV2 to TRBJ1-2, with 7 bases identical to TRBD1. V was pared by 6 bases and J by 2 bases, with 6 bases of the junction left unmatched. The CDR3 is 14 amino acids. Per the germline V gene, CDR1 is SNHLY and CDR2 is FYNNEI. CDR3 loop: CASRPGQENYGYTF. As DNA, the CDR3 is TGTGCCAGCAGACCCGGACAGGAGAACTATGGCTACACCTTC.

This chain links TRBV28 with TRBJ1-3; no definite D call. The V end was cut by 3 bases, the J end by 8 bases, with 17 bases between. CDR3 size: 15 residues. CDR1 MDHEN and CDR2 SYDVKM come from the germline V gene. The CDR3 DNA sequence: TGTGCCAGCAGTTTTAGGTCTGGGGTGGGAGACACCATATATTTT. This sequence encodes CASSFRSGVGDTIYF.

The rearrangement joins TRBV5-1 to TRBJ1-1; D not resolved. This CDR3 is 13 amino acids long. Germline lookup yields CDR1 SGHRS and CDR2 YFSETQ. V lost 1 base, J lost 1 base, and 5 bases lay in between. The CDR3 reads CASSLWENTEAFF. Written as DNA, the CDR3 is TGCGCCAGCAGCTTGTGGGAGAACACTGAAGCTTTCTTT.

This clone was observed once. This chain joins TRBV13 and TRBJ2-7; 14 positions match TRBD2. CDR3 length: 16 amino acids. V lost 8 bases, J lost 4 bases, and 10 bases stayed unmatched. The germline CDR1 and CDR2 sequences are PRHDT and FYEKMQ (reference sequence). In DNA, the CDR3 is TGTGCCAGCCGAAAGGGACTAGCGGGAGTTAGTTACGAGCAGTACTTC. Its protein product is CASRKGLAGVSYEQYF.

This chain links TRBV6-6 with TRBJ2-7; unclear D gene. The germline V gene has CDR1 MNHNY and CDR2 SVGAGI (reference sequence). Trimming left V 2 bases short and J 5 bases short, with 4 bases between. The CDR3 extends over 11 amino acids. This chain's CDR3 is CASSYRDEQYF. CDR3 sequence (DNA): TGTGCCAGCAGTTACAGGGACGAGCAGTACTTC.

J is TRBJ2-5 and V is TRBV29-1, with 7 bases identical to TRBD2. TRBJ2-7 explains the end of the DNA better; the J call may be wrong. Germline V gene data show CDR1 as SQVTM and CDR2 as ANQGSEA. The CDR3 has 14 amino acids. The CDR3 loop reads CSVAWGGFWYEQYF. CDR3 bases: TGCAGCGTTGCTTGGGGGGGGTTCTGGTACGAGCAGTACTTC.

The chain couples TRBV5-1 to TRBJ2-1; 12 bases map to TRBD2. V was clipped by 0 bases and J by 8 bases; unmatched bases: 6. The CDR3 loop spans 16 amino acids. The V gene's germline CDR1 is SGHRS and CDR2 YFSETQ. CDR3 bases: TGCGCCAGCAGCTTGGGGACTAGCGGGATAAACGATGAGCAGTTCTTC. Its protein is CASSLGTSGINDEQFF. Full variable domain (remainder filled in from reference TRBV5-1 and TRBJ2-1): KAGVTQTPRYLIKTRGQQVTLSCSPISGHRSVSWYQQTPGQGLQFLFEYFSETQRNKGNFPGRFSGRQFSNSRSEMNVSTLELGDSALYLCASSLGTSGINDEQFFGPGTRLTVL.

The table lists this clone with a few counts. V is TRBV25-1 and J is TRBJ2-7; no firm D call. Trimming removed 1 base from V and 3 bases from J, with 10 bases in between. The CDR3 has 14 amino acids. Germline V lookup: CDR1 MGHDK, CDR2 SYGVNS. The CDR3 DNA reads TGTGCCAGCAGTGAATCGCTCGAGTACTACGAGCAGTACTTC. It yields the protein CASSESLEYYEQYF.

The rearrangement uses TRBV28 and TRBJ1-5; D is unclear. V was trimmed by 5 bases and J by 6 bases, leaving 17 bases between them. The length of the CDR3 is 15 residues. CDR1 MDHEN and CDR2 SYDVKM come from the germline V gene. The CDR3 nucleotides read TGTGCCAGCAGTGGTGCAGCAACCTTTGGTCAGCCCCAGCATTTT. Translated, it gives CASSGAATFGQPQHF.

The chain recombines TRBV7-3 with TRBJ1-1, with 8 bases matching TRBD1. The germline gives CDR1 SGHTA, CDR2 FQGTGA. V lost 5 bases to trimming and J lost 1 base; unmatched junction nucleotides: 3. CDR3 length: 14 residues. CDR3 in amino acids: CASSNTGGNTEAFF. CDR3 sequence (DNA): TGTGCCAGCAGCAACACAGGGGGGAACACTGAAGCTTTCTTT.

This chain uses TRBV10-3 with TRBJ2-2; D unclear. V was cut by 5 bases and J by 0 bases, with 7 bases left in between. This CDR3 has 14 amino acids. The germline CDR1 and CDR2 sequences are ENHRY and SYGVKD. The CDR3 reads CAISPQANTGELFF. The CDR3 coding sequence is TGTGCCATCAGTCCTCAAGCGAACACCGGGGAGCTGTTTTTT.

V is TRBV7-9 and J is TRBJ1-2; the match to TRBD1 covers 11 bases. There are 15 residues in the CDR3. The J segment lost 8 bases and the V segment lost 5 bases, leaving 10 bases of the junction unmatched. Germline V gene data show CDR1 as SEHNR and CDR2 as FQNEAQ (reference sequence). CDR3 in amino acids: CASSLRTGGASGYTF. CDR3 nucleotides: TGTGCCAGCAGCCTCCGGACAGGGGGCGCGAGCGGCTACACCTTC. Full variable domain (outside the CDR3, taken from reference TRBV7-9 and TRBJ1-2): DTGVSQNPRHKITKRGQNVTFRCDPISEHNRLYWYRQTLGQGPEFLTYFQNEAQLEKSRLLSDRFSAERPKGSFSTLEIQRTEQGDSAMYLCASSLRTGGASGYTFGSGTRLTVV.

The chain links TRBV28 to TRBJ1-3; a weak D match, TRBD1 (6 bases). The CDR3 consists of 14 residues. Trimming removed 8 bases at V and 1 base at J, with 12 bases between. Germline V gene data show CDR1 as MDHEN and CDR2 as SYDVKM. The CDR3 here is CASWTEESGNTIYF. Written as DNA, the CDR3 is TGTGCCAGCTGGACAGAAGAATCTGGAAACACCATATATTTT.

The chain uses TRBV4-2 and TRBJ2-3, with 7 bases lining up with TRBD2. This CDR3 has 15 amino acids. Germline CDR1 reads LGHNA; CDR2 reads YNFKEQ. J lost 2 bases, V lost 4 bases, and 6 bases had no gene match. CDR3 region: CASSPGSGNTDTQYF. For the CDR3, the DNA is TGTGCCAGCAGCCCGGGGAGCGGGAACACAGATACGCAGTATTTT.

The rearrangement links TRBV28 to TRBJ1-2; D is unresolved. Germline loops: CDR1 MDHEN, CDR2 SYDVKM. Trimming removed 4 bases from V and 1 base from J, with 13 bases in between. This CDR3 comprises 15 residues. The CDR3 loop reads CASSSTGGSNYGYTF. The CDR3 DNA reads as TGTGCCAGCAGTTCAACGGGCGGGAGTAACTATGGCTACACCTTC.

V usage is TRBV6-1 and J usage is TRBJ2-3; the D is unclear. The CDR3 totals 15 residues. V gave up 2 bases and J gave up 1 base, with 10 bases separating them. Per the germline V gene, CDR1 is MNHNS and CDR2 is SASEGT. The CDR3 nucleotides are TGTGCCAGCAGTGAAACCGTCTTACGCACAGATACGCAGTATTTT. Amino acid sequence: CASSETVLRTDTQYF.

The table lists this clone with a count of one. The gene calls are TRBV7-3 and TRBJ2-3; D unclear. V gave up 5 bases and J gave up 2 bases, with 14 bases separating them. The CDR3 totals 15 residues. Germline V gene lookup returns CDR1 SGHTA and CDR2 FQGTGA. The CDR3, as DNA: TGTGCCAGCAGCCCGGCAGATTCCCCCACAGATACGCAGTATTTT. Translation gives CASSPADSPTDTQYF.

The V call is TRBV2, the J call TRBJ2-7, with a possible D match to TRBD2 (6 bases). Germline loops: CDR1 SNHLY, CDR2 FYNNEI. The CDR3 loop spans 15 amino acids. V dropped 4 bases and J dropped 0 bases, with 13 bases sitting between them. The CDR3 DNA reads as TGTGCCAGCAGTGGGGACGGGAGAAGCTCCTACGAGCAGTACTTC. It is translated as CASSGDGRSSYEQYF.

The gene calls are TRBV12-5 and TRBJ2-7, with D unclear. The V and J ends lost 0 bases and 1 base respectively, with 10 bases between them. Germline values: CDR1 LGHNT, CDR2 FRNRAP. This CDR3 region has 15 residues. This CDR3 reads CASGLVLGGSYEQYF. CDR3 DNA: TGTGCTAGTGGTTTGGTGTTGGGCGGATCCTACGAGCAGTACTTC.

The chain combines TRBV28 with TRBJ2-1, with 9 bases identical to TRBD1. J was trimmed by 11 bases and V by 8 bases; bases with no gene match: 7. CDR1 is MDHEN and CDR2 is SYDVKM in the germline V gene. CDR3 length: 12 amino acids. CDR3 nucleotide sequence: TGTGCCAGCTGGGACAGGGCCCTTAAGCAGTTCTTC. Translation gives CASWDRALKQFF. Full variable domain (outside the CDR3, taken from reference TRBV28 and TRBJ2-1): DVKVTQSSRYLVKRTGEKVFLECVQDMDHENMFWYRQDPGLGLRLIYFSYDVKMKEKGDIPEGYSVSREKKERFSLILESASTNQTSMYLCASWDRALKQFFGPGTRLTVL.

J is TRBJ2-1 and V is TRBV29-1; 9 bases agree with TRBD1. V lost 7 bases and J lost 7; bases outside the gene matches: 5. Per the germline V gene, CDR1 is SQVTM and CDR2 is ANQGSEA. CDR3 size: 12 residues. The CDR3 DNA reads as TGCAGCGCCGACAGGGGGAAAAATGAGCAGTTCTTC. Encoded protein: CSADRGKNEQFF.

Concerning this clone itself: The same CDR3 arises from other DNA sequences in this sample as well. DNA for the CDR3: TGTGCCAGCTCACCTAGAGGGACAGGGGGCACCGGGGAGCTGTTTTTT. This gives the protein CASSPRGTGGTGELFF. The chain employs TRBV18 and TRBJ2-2; 11 bases are a match to TRBD1. Trimming at V came to 3 bases and at J to 4 bases, leaving 4 bases not matched to a gene. Germline CDR1 KGHSH, CDR2 LQKENI. This CDR3 region has 16 residues.

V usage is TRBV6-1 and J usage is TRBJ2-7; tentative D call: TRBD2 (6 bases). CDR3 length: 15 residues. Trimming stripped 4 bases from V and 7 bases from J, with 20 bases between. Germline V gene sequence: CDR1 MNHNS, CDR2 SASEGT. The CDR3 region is CASSATVYFGGEQYF. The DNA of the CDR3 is TGTGCCAGCAGTGCCACAGTCTACTTTGGGGGGGAGCAGTACTTC.